One and the same sample provided the 7 T cell receptor beta chains below, sequenced in a study of blood T cells in healthy people across ages. Combining a sample-barcoded 5' primer with a J-beta primer mix, a second PCR ran for about 7 to 12 cycles. Each CDR3 protein gets one entry after TCRdb re-called the 5' RACE reads with MiXCR. The data contain more than 650,000 distinct CDR3 sequences, about a fifth of them seen just once; the ten biggest clones take up around a fifth. The sequencing sample was made of blood. All receptors derive from a man in his sixties or seventies in good health.

This clonotype was seen a handful of times. V and J are TRBV29-1 and TRBJ2-5, with no clear D. The CDR3 sequence is 11 residues long. Germline assignment: CDR1 SQVTM and CDR2 ANQGSEA. Deletions cut 3 bases from V and 7 bases from J, with 9 bases between. The CDR3 DNA reads TGCAGCGTTGACCTAGGGCCGACCCAGTACTTC. The encoded protein is CSVDLGPTQYF.

The V call is TRBV24-1, the J call TRBJ2-7; D unclear. The J call is uncertain, as TRBJ2-1 better fits the DNA end. The CDR3 loop spans 12 amino acids. Germline lookup yields CDR1 KGHDR and CDR2 SFDVKD. The CDR3 DNA is TGTGCCACCATGGCGAATTTAGGTGAGCAGTTCTTC. This sequence encodes CATMANLGEQFF.

This clonotype was observed many times. CDR3 region: CASSQRPLRQGRRTEAFF. The CDR3 DNA reads TGTGCCAGCAGCCAAAGACCACTGCGACAGGGTCGTAGGACTGAAGCTTTCTTT. The genes are TRBV14 and TRBJ1-1, with 7 bases aligning to TRBD1. Trimming cost V 2 bases and J 5 bases; bases outside gene matches: 17. This CDR3 comprises 18 residues. Per the germline V gene, CDR1 is SGHDN and CDR2 is FVKESK.

This clonotype occurred a few times. The gene calls are TRBV4-1 and TRBJ1-1, with D perhaps TRBD1 (5 bases). This CDR3 spans 13 amino acids. Germline-derived CDR1 and CDR2 are MGHRA and YSYEKL. V was cut by 8 bases and J by 4 bases, with 14 bases left in between. The CDR3 sequence is CASRKGLVTEAFF. The CDR3 DNA sequence: TGCGCCAGCCGAAAGGGGCTGGTCACTGAAGCTTTCTTT.

The sample holds a few counts of this clonotype. The chain is built from TRBV5-1 and TRBJ1-2; D is ambiguous. The CDR3 totals 14 residues. CDR1 and CDR2 from the germline V gene are SGHRS and YFSETQ. With 1 base removed from V and 4 bases from J, the gap between germline ends came to 11 bases. The CDR3 here is CASSLPGSSYGYTF. DNA for the CDR3: TGCGCCAGCAGCTTGCCCGGGAGTAGCTATGGCTACACCTTC.

The chain uses TRBV5-1 and TRBJ2-3; TRBD2 aligns across 10 bases. The germline gives CDR1 SGHRS, CDR2 YFSETQ. CDR3 length: 17 residues. Unmatched junction bases numbered 8, after V lost 0 bases and J lost 4 bases. CDR3 nucleotide sequence: TGCGCCAGCAGCTTGGTCCCCGGGCTAGCGGGAGCAGATACGCAGTATTTT. Translation: CASSLVPGLAGADTQYF.

This clonotype has only a few counts. The V call is TRBV29-1, the J call TRBJ2-5; D uncertain. Per germline, CDR1 SQVTM and CDR2 ANQGSEA. This CDR3 contains 14 residues. Trimming took 0 bases from V and 5 from J, leaving 13 bases between them. CDR3 amino acids: CSVEDRRLDETQYF. CDR3 coding DNA: TGCAGCGTTGAAGATCGACGTCTCGACGAGACCCAGTACTTC.